This T cell receptor (beta chain) was retrieved from a study of T cell changes during pregnancy in multiple sclerosis. This CDR3 region has 12 residues. V lost 4 bases and J lost 5, with 11 bases in between. Per the germline V gene, CDR1 is SQVTM and CDR2 is ANQGSEA. Sequencing was performed with immunoSEQ multiplex PCR; in TCRdb, only in-frame clones are kept and a portion is missing. The sample lists tens of thousands of clones, around nine tenths occurring once. This TCR came from a female donor with multiple sclerosis, enrolled in a pregnancy study. Source: CD8+ T cells from peripheral blood mononuclear cells, taken in the first trimester of pregnancy. This chain joins TRBV29-1 and TRBJ1-2; D is perhaps TRBD1 (5 bases). CDR3 nucleotides: TGCAGCGTTGCGGGGGACGAGTATGGCTACACCTTC. Protein sequence: CSVAGDEYGYTF.